This entry is about one T cell receptor beta chain. Unmatched junction bases numbered 9, after V lost 3 bases and J lost 3 bases. The CDR3 sequence is 16 residues long. Germline CDR1 SGHDN, CDR2 FVKESK. The material for each subset, its genomic DNA, was split evenly across several immunoSEQ plates. The table came from immunoSEQ multiplex PCR; TCRdb's copy has only in-frame clones and leaves some out. The sample yields about 2.3 million clones, roughly 92% seen once. The source of the sample is a study of shared clonotypes between healthy human individuals. At the level of the study: For every donor, three CD4 naive, three CD4 memory, two CD8 naive and one CD8 memory plates were used.

Sequencing was carried out using naive CD4+ T cells from PBMCs. The subset was: CD45RA+ positively selected. The chain carries TRBV14 and TRBJ2-5; 8 bases align to TRBD1. This receptor was identified in a man between 18 and 29 years old in good health. Some clones in this sample may be carry-over from other donors' samples. CDR3 amino acids: CASSQKTGASKETQYF. Here the CDR3 DNA reads TGTGCCAGCAGCCAGAAGACAGGGGCGTCCAAAGAGACCCAGTACTTC. The complete variable domain, with remaining parts taken from reference TRBV14 and TRBJ2-5, reads EAGVTQFPSHSVIEKGQTVTLRCDPISGHDNLYWYRRVMGKEIKFLLHFVKESKQDESGMPNNRFLAERTGGTYSTLKVQPAELEDSGVYFCASSQKTGASKETQYFGPGTRLLVL.